The T cell receptor beta chain under discussion was sequenced for a study of T cells in Graves' hyperthyroidism and ophthalmopathy. Overall study results and limits: A model of 13 V-J pairs discriminated ophthalmopathy from stable hyperthyroidism.

Amplified TCR beta CDR3 regions came from RNA transcripts. The study used the HTBI primer set for a first-round RT-PCR of the TCR CDR3. TCRdb called the multiplex PCR reads again in MiXCR, with one record for every CDR3 protein. Of around 340,000 distinct CDR3 sequences in the sample, about a sixth were seen once. Criteria for exclusion of patients were uncontrolled infection, other autoimmune disease, pregnancy or lactation. Clinical symptoms, serum thyroxine, TRAb, thyroid ultrasound and orbital computed tomography informed diagnoses. Ten or more counts support this clonotype. Its antigen is still unknown. The sequence was obtained from a woman in her thirties or forties with Graves' ophthalmopathy. Specimen: blood.

The CDR3 DNA reads as TGTGCCAGCAGTCACTTGGACAGGGGTGTCGAGCAGTACTTC. Translating gives CASSHLDRGVEQYF. The V call is TRBV7-2, the J call TRBJ2-7; 9 bases are a match to TRBD1. Germline CDR1 and CDR2: SGHTA and FQGNSA. Trimming cost V 6 bases and J 6 bases; bases outside gene matches: 9. CDR3 length equals 14 residues.